Below are 14 T cell receptor beta chains sequenced from a single sample in a study of regulatory T cells in long-lasting Graves disease. Described time point: newly diagnosed GD, antithyroid drugs for less than 3 months. With RNA extracted from PBMCs as input, the TCR library was made. CDR3-region Arm-PCR and iRepertoire HTBI primers produced the TCR beta libraries. TCRdb re-called the multiplex PCR reads through MiXCR, storing one row per CDR3 protein. This sample has more than 400,000 distinct CDR3 sequences; over 15% occur once, and the top ten carry approximately 12%. These data were also filed under a second study, of T cells in Graves' hyperthyroidism and ophthalmopathy.

Sample: peripheral blood mononuclear cells (PBMCs), taken at new diagnosis, from a patient treated with antithyroid drugs. These receptors all come from a woman in her twenties or thirties with Graves disease.

Concerning this clonotype: This sequence may be a read error, since a much larger clone differs from it by one base. The chain joins TRBV11-2 to TRBJ2-2; 11 bases line up with TRBD2. CDR3 size: 16 residues. Germline CDR1 reads SGHAT; CDR2 reads FQNNGV. CDR3 in amino acids: CASSRTSGSWSGELLF. In DNA form, the CDR3 reads TGTGCCAGCAGCCGTACTAGCGGGAGTTGGTCCGGGGAGCTGCTTTTT.

In the case of this clonotype: A much more abundant neighbour one base away suggests this may be a read error. This chain links TRBV28 with TRBJ2-1; no clear D. Germline lookup yields CDR1 MDHEN and CDR2 SYDVKM. The CDR3 has 13 amino acids. CDR3 nucleotides: TGTGCCAGCAGTCTCGCCCGAGGTGATGAGCAGTCCTTC. As protein: CASSLARGDEQSF.

As to this clonotype: A much larger clone differs by one base, so this may be a read error. The chain recombines TRBV2 with TRBJ2-3, with D perhaps TRBD2 (6 bases). The germline V gene has CDR1 SNHLY and CDR2 FYNNEI. The CDR3 spans 13 residues. This CDR3 reads CGTSRQEGDTQYF. Here the CDR3 DNA reads TGTGGCACATCGCGGCAGGAGGGAGATACGCAGTATTTT.

This clonotype was recorded at least ten times. The rearrangement links TRBV12-3 or TRBV12-4 to TRBJ1-5; the D is unclear. This CDR3 region has 12 residues. The V end lost 6 bases, the J end lost 6 bases, and 9 bases lay between the germline ends. Here the CDR3 DNA reads TGTGCCAGCAGGGACGGGCTTCAGCCCCAGCATTTT. Its protein product is CASRDGLQPQHF.

The rearrangement joins TRBV6-1 to TRBJ1-3; the D gene is possibly TRBD1 (5 bases). Per germline, CDR1 MNHNS and CDR2 SASEGT. The CDR3 contains 15 residues. With 5 bases removed from V and 2 bases from J, the gap between germline ends came to 13 bases. This CDR3 reads CASSPNTGTGNTIYF. For the CDR3, the DNA is TGTGCCAGCAGTCCGAACACAGGAACTGGAAACACCATATATTTT.

The sample holds one count of this clonotype. A read error may be the cause here, since a much bigger clone is one base away. The chain links TRBV7-2 to TRBJ2-5, with unresolved D. Germline CDR1 SGHTA, CDR2 FQGNSA. There are 10 residues in the CDR3. Trimming took 5 bases from V and 4 from J, leaving 2 bases between them. Here the CDR3 DNA reads TGTACCAGCAGCCCAGAGACCCAGTACTTC. It encodes CTSSPETQYF.

In its sample, this clonotype was seen a few times. CDR3 in amino acids: CASSRAPGTWVLEEQYF. CDR3 coding DNA: TGTGCCAGCAGCCGCGCTCCCGGGACGTGGGTTTTGGAGGAGCAGTACTTC. The chain couples TRBV27 to TRBJ2-7; D is tentatively TRBD1 or TRBD2 (5 bases each). The CDR3 consists of 17 residues. Germline lookup yields CDR1 MNHEY and CDR2 SMNVEV (reference sequence). Between the trimmed V and J ends, which lost 6 bases and 7 bases, there was a span of 28 bases.

J is TRBJ2-4 and V is TRBV5-1, with D uncertain. In germline, CDR1 is SGHRS, CDR2 YFSETQ. The V end was cut by 4 bases, the J end by 9 bases, with 8 bases between. This CDR3 has 11 amino acids. The CDR3 loop is CASSDVGIQYF. DNA of the CDR3: TGCGCCAGCAGCGACGTAGGCATTCAGTACTTC.

This clonotype was detected ten times or more. The chain has TRBV20-1 and TRBJ2-1; TRBD2 might be the D (6 bases). In germline, CDR1 is DFQATT, CDR2 SNEGSKA (reference sequence). This CDR3 has 15 residues. The V end lost 0 bases, the J end lost 3 bases, and 12 bases lay between the germline ends. The CDR3 protein is CSARDMEGDYNEQFF. CDR3 coding DNA: TGCAGTGCTAGAGATATGGAGGGAGACTACAATGAGCAGTTCTTC.

There are many counts of this clonotype. The junction does not match germline at one end; this may be a read error. The V gene is TRBV2, the J gene TRBJ1-1; no reliable D call. Germline V gene sequence: CDR1 SNHLY, CDR2 FYNNEI. This CDR3 is 13 amino acids long. CDR3: CASSIDTNTEAFF. The CDR3 bases are TGTGCCAGCAGTATAGACACTAACACTGAAGCTTTCTTC.

This clonotype has ten or more counts. The chain employs TRBV30 and TRBJ2-4; 8 bases agree with TRBD2. From germline, CDR1 is GTSNPN and CDR2 SVGIG (reference sequence). This CDR3 contains 16 residues. The ends lost 4 bases at V and 0 bases at J; junction bases unmatched: 8. CDR3 nucleotide sequence: TGTGCCTGGACCCCCGAGCGGGAGCTAGCCAAAAACATTCAGTACTTC. Amino acids: CAWTPERELAKNIQYF.

This clonotype showed up many times. The chain joins TRBV7-2 to TRBJ2-3, with no clear D. CDR1 SGHTA and CDR2 FQGNSA come from the germline V gene. This CDR3 region has 12 residues. The V gene lost 6 bases and the J gene lost 2 bases, with 6 bases spanning the gap. The CDR3 protein is CASSPYTDTQYF. CDR3 DNA: TGTGCCAGCAGTCCTTACACAGATACGCAGTATTTT.

The genes are TRBV12-3 or TRBV12-4 and TRBJ2-7, with 10 bases that match TRBD1. The ends lost 6 bases at V and 4 bases at J; junction bases unmatched: 9. This CDR3 has 15 residues. CDR3 nucleotide sequence: TGTGCCAGCAGCCCGGGACAGGGGCCGCTGTACGAGCAGTACTTC. Translating it yields CASSPGQGPLYEQYF.

A note on this clonotype: A much larger clone is a single base away; this may be a read error. The chain employs TRBV3-1 and TRBJ1-2; D might be TRBD1 (5 bases). Germline CDR1 reads LGHDT; CDR2 reads YNNKEL (reference sequence). This CDR3 has 14 amino acids. V dropped 8 bases and J dropped 6 bases, with 19 bases sitting between them. CDR3 region: CASSRGAASDGYTF. The CDR3 bases are TGTGCCAGCTCACGCGGGGCAGCAAGCGATGGCTACACCTTC.